The T cell receptor (beta chain) under discussion was sequenced for a study of spatial heterogeneity in lung cancer. Concerning this clonotype: No antigen is known for it.

TCRdb redid the calling of the 5' RACE reads with MiXCR, one entry per CDR3 protein. The sample holds fewer than 4,500 distinct CDR3 sequences; around a quarter are singletons and the top ten take roughly 24%. Sample time point: sample taken at primary tumor resection. Germline CDR1 reads MNHEY; CDR2 reads SMNVEV (reference sequence). The CDR3 runs to 14 residues. With 5 bases removed from V and 5 bases from J, the gap between germline ends came to 15 bases. The study's findings and limits: Within tumors, counts of expanded alpha and beta TCRs tracked tumor mutation counts.

The receptor was derived from a male donor with early-stage non-small cell lung cancer. V and J are TRBV27 and TRBJ2-5, with D perhaps matching TRBD1 or TRBD2 (6 bases each). The sequenced sample was lung tumor tissue, obtained at surgery. DNA for the CDR3: TGTGCCAGCAGTATCATCGGGGGCGCCGAGACCCAGTACTTC. Translating it yields CASSIIGGAETQYF.